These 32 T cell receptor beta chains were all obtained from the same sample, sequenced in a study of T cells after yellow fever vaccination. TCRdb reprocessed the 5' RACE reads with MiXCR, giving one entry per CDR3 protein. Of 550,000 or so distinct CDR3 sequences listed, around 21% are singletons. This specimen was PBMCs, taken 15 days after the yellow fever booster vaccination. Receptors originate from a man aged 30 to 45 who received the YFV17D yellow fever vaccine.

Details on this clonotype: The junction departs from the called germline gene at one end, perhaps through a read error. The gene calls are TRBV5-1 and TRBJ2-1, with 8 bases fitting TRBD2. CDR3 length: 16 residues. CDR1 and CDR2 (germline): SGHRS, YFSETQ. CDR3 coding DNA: TGCGCCAGCAGCTCTGAGATCAGCGGGAGTTACACTGAGCAGTTCTTC. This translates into CASSSEISGSYTEQFF.

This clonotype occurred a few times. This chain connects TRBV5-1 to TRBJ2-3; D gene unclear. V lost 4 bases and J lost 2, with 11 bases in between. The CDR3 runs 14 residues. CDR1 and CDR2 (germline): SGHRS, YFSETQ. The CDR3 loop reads CASSPDAYTDTQYF. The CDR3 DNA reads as TGCGCCAGCAGCCCGGACGCCTACACAGATACGCAGTATTTT.

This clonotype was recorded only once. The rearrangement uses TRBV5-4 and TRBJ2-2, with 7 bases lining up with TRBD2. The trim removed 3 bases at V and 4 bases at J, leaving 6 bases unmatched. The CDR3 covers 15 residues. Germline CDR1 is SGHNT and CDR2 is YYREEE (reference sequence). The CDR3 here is CASSSGLAVTGELFF. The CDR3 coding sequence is TGTGCCAGCAGCTCCGGTCTAGCGGTCACCGGGGAGCTGTTTTTT.

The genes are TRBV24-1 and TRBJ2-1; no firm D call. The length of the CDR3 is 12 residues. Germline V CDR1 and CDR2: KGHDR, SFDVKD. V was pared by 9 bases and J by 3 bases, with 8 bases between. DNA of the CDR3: TGTGCCACCGCCGACAACTACAATGAGCAGTTCTTC. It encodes CATADNYNEQFF.

The CDR3 loop is CASSEGEKLFF. The CDR3 coding sequence is TGTGCCAGCAGTGAAGGCGAAAAACTGTTTTTT. The V gene is TRBV25-1, the J gene TRBJ1-4; D is unclear. The length of the CDR3 is 11 residues. Germline assignment: CDR1 MGHDK and CDR2 SYGVNS. Deletions cut 2 bases from V and 8 bases from J, with 3 bases between.

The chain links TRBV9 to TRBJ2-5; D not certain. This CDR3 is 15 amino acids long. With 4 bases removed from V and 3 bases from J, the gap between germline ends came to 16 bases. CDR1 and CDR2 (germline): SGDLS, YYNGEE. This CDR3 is CASSPTGTVKETQYF. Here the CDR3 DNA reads TGTGCCAGCAGCCCCACCGGAACGGTTAAAGAGACCCAGTACTTC.

CDR3 region: CATSRDGGYGYTF. The CDR3 DNA reads TGTGCCACCAGCAGAGATGGGGGCTATGGCTACACCTTC. The chain has TRBV15 and TRBJ1-2; TRBD1 is a possible D gene (5 bases). This CDR3 has 13 amino acids. V shed 0 bases and J shed 4 bases, with 6 bases lying between them. Germline V gene data show CDR1 as LNHNV and CDR2 as YYDKDF (reference sequence).

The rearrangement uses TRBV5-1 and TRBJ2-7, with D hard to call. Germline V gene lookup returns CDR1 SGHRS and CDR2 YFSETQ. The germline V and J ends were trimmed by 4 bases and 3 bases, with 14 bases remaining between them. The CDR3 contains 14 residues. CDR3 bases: TGCGCCAGCAGCATGTCCAAGGGTAGCTACGAGCAGTACTTC. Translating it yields CASSMSKGSYEQYF.

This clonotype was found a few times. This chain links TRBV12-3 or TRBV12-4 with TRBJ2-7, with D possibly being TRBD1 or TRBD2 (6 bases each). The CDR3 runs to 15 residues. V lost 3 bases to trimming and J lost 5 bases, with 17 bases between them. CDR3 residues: CASSFLSGGVNEQYF. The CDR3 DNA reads TGTGCCAGCAGTTTTCTTTCCGGGGGCGTCAACGAGCAGTACTTC.

CDR3 coding DNA: TGCGCCAGCAGCTCTACCGGGACAATTAGCACAGATACGCAGTATTTT. Translated, it gives CASSSTGTISTDTQYF. The chain carries TRBV5-1 and TRBJ2-3, with D possibly matching TRBD1 (6 bases). The V end lost 3 bases, the J end lost 0 bases, and 14 bases lay between the germline ends. Per the germline V gene, CDR1 is SGHRS and CDR2 is YFSETQ. This CDR3 has 16 residues.

The CDR3 loop is CASSRGTGEEKLFF. The CDR3 bases are TGTGCCAGCAGCCGAGGGACTGGGGAGGAAAAACTGTTTTTT. The gene calls are TRBV7-9 and TRBJ1-4; D is possibly TRBD1 (5 bases). The CDR3 extends over 14 amino acids. The V end was cut by 5 bases, the J end by 8 bases, with 15 bases between. In germline, CDR1 is SEHNR, CDR2 FQNEAQ (reference sequence).

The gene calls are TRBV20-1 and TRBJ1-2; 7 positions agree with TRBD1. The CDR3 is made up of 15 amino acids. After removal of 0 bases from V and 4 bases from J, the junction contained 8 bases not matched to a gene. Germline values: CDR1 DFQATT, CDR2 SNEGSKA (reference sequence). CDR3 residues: CSARDRRGLIYGYTF. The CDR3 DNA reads TGCAGTGCTAGAGACCGAAGGGGGCTGATCTATGGCTACACCTTC.

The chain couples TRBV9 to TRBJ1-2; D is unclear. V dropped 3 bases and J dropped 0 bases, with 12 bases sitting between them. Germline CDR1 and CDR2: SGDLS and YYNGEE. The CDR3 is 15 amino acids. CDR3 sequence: CASSERPGANYGYTF. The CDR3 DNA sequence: TGTGCCAGCAGCGAGAGACCGGGAGCTAACTATGGCTACACCTTC.

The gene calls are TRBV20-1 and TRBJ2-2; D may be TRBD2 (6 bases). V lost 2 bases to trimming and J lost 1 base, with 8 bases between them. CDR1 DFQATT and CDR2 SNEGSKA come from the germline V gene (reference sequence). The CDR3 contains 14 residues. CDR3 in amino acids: CSARRAGNTGELFF. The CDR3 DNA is TGCAGTGCTAGAAGAGCGGGGAACACCGGGGAGCTGTTTTTT.

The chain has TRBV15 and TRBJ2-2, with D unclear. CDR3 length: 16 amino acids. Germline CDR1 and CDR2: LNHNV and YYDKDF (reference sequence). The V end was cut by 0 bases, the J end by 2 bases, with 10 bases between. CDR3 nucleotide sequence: TGTGCCACCAGCAGAGATTATGAGAGAAACACCGGGGAGCTGTTTTTT. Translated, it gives CATSRDYERNTGELFF.

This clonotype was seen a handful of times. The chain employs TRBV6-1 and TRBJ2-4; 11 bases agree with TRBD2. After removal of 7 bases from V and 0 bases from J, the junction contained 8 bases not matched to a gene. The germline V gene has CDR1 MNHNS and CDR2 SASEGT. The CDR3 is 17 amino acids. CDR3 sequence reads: CASMIAGGPVAKNIQYF. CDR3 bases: TGTGCCAGCATGATAGCGGGAGGGCCTGTAGCCAAAAACATTCAGTACTTC.

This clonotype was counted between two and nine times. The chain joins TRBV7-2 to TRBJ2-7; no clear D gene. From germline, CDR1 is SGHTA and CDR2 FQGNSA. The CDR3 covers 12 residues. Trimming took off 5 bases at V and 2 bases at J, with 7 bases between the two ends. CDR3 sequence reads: CASSPFPYEQYF. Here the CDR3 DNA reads TGTGCCAGCAGCCCTTTTCCCTACGAGCAGTACTTC.

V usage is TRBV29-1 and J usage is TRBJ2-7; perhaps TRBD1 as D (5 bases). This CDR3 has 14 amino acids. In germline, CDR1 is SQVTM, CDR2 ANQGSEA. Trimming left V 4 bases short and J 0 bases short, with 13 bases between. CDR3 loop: CSVVGVPYSYEQYF. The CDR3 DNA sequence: TGCAGCGTTGTAGGGGTCCCCTACTCCTACGAGCAGTACTTC.

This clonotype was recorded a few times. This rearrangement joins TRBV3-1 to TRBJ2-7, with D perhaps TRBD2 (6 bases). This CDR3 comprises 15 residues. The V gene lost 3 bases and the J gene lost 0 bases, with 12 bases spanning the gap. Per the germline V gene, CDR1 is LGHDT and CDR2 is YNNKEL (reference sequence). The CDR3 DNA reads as TGTGCCAGCAGCCATAGGGTGGGGGGCTCCTACGAGCAGTACTTC. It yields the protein CASSHRVGGSYEQYF.

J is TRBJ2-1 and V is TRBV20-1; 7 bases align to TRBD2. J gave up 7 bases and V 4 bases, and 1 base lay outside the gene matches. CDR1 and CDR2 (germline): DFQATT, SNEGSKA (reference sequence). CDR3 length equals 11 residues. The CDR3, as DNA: TGCAGTGCTAACGGGGGGAATGAGCAGTTCTTC. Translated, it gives CSANGGNEQFF.

The CDR3, as DNA: TGTGCCAGCAGGAGCGTCGTAACCGGGTCCTACGAGCAGTACTTC. Its protein is CASRSVVTGSYEQYF. This sequence joins TRBV27 and TRBJ2-7; no firm D call. Trimming removed 6 bases at V and 1 base at J, with 16 bases between. Germline loops: CDR1 MNHEY, CDR2 SMNVEV (reference sequence). This CDR3 has 15 amino acids.

CDR3 sequence (DNA): TGTGCCAGCAGCTTGGGGACTAGCGGGAGGGCCGGGGAGCTGTTTTTT. This codes for CASSLGTSGRAGELFF. The V gene is TRBV7-2, the J gene TRBJ2-2, with 16 bases fitting TRBD2. Germline V gives CDR1 SGHTA, CDR2 FQGNSA. Germline trimming cut 3 bases from V and 6 bases from J; bases unmatched to any gene: 1. The CDR3 sequence is 16 residues long.

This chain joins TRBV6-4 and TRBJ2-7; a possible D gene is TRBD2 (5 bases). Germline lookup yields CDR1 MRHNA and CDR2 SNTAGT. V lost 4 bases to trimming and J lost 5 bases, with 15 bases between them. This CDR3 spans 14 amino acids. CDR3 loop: CASSALPGVHEQYF. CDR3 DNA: TGTGCCAGCAGTGCCCTCCCCGGGGTCCACGAGCAGTACTTC.

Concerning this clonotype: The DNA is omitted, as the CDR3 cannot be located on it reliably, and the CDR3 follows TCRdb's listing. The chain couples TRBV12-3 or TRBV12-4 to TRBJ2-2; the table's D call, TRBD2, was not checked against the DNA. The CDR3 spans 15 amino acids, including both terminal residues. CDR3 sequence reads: CASILGEALTGELFF.

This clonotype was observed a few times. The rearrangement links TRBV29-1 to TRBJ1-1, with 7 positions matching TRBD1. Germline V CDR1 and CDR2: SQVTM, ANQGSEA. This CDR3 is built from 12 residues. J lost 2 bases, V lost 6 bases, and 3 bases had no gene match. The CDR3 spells CSVGQLNTEAFF. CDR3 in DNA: TGCAGCGTGGGACAGCTTAACACTGAAGCTTTCTTT.

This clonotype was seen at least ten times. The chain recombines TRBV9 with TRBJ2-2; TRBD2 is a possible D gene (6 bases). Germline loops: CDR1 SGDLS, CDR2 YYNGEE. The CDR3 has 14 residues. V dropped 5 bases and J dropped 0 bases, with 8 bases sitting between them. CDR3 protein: CASRLAANTGELFF. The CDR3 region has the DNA TGTGCCAGCAGACTAGCAGCGAACACCGGGGAGCTGTTTTTT. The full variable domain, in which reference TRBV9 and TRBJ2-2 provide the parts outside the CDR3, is DSGVTQTPKHLITATGQRVTLRCSPRSGDLSVYWYQQSLDQGLQFLIQYYNGEERAKGNILERFSAQQFPDLHSELNLSSLELGDSALYFCASRLAANTGELFFGEGSRLTVL.

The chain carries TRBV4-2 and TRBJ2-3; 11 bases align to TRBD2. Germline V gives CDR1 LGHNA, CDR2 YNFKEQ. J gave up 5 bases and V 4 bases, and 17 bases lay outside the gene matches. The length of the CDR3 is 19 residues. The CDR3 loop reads CASSPWTSGPEGRLDTQYF. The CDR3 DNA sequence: TGTGCCAGCAGCCCGTGGACTAGCGGGCCCGAAGGTCGTTTAGATACGCAGTATTTT.

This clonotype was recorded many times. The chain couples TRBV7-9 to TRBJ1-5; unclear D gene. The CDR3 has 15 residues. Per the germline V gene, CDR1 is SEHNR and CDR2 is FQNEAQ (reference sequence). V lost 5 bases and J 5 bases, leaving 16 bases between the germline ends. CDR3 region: CASSRAGGWDQPQHF. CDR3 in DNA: TGTGCCAGCAGCCGCGCGGGAGGTTGGGATCAGCCCCAGCATTTT.

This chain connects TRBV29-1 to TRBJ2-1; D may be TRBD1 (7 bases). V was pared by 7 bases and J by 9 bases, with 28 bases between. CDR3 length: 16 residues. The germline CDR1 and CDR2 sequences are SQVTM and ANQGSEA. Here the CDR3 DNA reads TGCAGCGCAATCCAAGGGGGCGGGACAAAGTCGGGTGAGCAGTTCTTC. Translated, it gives CSAIQGGGTKSGEQFF.

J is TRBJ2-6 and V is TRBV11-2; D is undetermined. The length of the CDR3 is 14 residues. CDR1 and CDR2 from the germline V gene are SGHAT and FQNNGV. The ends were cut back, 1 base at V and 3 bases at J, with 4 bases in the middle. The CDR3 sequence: CASSLVVGANVLTF. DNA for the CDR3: TGTGCCAGCAGCTTAGTAGTTGGGGCCAACGTCCTGACTTTC. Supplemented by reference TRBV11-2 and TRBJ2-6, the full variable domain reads EAGVAQSPRYKIIEKRQSVAFWCNPISGHATLYWYQQILGQGPKLLIQFQNNGVVDDSQLPKDRFSAERLKGVDSTLKIQPAKLEDSAVYLCASSLVVGANVLTFGAGSRLTVL.

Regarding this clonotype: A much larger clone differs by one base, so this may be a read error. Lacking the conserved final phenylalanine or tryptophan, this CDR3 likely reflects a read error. The CDR3 sequence: CSARREVWETQYL. Written as DNA, the CDR3 is TGCAGCGCGCGACGGGAGGTGTGGGAGACCCAGTACCTC. The chain has TRBV29-1 and TRBJ2-5, with 7 bases aligning to TRBD2. CDR3 length: 13 residues. The junction had 10 bases not matched to a gene; V was cut back by 7 bases and J by 5 bases. Germline CDR1 is SQVTM and CDR2 is ANQGSEA.

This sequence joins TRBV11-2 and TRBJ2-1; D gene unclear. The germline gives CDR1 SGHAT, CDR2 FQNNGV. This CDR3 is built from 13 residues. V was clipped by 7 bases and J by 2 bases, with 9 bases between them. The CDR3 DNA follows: TGTGCCAGCACAAAAGACCCCTACAATGAGCAGTTCTTC. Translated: CASTKDPYNEQFF.